Below are 2 T cell receptor beta chains sequenced from a single sample in a study of shared clonotypes between healthy human individuals. Method: immunoSEQ multiplex PCR; TCRdb's copy keeps in-frame clones and lacks some. This sample has about 980,000 clones, with 76% found just once. Material: memory CD4+ T cells sorted from blood. The subset was: CD45RA-negative fraction. The receptor set was obtained from a man aged 18 to 30 in good health.

The V call is TRBV21-1, the J call TRBJ1-1; TRBD1 is the table's D call, not checked against the DNA. TRBV21-1 is shown as a pseudogene. The CDR3 runs to 16 residues. CDR3 protein: CASSKLGQTFGTEAFF. The CDR3 coding sequence is TGTGCCAGCAGCAAACTGGGCCAGACATTCGGCACTGAAGCTTTCTTT.

This sequence joins TRBV11-2 and TRBJ1-1, with D unclear. CDR1 is SGHAT, CDR2 FQNNGV, per germline. The CDR3 consists of 16 residues. V lost 2 bases and J 3 bases, leaving 16 bases between the germline ends. CDR3 amino acids: CASSLTSGKKDTEAFF. Written as DNA, the CDR3 is TGTGCCAGCAGCTTAACCTCGGGGAAAAAGGACACTGAAGCTTTCTTT.